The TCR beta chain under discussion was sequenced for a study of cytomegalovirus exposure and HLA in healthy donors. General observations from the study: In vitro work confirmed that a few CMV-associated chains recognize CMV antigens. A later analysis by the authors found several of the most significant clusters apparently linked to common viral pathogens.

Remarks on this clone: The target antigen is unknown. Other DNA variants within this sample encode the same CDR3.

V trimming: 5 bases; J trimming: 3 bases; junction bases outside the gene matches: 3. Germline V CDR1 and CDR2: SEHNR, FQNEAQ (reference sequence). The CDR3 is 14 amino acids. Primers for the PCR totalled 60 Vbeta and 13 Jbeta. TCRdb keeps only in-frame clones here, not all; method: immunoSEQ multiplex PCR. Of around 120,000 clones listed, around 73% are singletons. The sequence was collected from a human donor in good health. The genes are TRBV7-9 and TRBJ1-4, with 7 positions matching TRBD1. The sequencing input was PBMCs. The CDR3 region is CASSPGQSNEKLFF. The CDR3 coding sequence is TGTGCCAGCAGCCCGGGACAGTCTAATGAAAAACTGTTTTTT.